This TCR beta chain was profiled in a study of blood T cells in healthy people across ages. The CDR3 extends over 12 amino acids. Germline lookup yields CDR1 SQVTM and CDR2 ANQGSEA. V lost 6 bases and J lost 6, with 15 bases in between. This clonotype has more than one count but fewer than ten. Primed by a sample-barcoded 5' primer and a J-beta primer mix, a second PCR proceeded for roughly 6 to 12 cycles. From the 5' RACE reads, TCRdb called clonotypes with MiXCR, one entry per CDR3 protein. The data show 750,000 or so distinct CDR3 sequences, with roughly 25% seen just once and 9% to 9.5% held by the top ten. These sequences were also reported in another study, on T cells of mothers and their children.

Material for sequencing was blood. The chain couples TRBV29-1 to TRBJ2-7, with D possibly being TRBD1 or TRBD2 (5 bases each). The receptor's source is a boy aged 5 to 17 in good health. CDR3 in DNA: TGCAGCGTGGGGGACCCGGACGTCGAGCAGTACTTC. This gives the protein CSVGDPDVEQYF.